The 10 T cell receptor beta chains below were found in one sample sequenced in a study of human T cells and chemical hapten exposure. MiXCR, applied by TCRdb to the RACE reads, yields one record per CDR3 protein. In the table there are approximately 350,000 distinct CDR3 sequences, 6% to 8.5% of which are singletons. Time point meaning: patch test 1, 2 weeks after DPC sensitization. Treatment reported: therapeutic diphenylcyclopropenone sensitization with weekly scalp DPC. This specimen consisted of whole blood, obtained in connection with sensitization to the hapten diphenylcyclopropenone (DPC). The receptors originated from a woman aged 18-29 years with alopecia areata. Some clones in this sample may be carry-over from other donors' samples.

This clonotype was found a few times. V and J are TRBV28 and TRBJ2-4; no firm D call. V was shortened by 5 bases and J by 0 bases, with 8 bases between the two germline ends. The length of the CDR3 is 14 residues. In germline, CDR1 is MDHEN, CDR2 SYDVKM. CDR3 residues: CASSTFLAKNIQYF. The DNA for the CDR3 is TGTGCCAGCAGTACCTTTTTAGCCAAAAACATTCAGTACTTC.

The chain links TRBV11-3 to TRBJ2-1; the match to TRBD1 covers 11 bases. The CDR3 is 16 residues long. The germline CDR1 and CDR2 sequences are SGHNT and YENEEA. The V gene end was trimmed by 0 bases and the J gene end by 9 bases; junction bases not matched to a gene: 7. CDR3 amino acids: CASSLDGDRGRGEQFF. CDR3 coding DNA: TGTGCCAGCAGCTTAGATGGGGACAGGGGGAGAGGTGAGCAGTTCTTC.

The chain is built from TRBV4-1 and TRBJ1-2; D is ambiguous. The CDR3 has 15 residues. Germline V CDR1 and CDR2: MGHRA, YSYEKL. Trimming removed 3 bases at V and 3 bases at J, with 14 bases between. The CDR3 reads CASSQPGRRDYGYTF. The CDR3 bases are TGCGCCAGCAGCCAGCCGGGCCGTAGGGACTATGGCTACACCTTC.

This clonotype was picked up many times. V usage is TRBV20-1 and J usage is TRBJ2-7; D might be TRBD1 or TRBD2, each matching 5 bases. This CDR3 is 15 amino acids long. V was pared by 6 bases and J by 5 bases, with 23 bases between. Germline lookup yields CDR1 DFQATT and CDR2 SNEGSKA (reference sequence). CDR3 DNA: TGCAGTGCCTCCGGAACAGGAGGCCTCGTCCACGAGCAGTACTTC. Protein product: CSASGTGGLVHEQYF.

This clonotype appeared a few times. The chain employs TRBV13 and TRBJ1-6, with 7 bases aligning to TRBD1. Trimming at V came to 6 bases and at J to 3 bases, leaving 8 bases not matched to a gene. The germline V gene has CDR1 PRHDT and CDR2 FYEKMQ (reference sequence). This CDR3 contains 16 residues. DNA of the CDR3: TGTGCCAGCAGACCGGGACAGAGGGTCTATAATTCACCCCTCCACTTT. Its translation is CASRPGQRVYNSPLHF.

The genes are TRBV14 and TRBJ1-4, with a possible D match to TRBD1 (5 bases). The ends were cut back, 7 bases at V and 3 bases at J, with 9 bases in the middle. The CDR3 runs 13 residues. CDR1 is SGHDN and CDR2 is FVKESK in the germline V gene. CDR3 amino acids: CASTTGPNEKLFF. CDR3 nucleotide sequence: TGTGCCAGCACCACAGGTCCTAATGAAAAACTGTTTTTT.

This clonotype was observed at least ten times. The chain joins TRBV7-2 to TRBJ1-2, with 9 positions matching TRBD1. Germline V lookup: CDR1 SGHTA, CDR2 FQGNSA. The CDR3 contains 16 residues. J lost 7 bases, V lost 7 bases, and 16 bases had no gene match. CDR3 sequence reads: CASNTPGGQGSRGYTF. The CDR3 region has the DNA TGTGCCAGCAACACTCCCGGGGGACAGGGATCGCGTGGCTACACCTTC.

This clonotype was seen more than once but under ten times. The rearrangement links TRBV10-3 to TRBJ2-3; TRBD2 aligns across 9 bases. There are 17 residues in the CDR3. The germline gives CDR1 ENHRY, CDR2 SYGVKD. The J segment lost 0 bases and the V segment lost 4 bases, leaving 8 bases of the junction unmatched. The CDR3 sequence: CAISADSSGASTDTQYF. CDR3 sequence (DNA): TGTGCCATCAGTGCGGACTCTAGCGGGGCTAGCACAGATACGCAGTATTTT.

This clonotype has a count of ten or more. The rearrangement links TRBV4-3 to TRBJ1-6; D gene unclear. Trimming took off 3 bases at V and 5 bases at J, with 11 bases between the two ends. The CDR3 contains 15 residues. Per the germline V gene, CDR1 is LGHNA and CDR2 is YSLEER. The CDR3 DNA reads TGCGCCAGCAGCCAGCAGGCGATAGATAATTCACCCCTCCACTTT. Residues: CASSQQAIDNSPLHF.

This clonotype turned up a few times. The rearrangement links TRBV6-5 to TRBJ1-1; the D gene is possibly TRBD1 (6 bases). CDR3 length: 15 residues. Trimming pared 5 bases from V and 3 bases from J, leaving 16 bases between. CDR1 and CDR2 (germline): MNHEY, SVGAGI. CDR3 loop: CASSRTSDRYTEAFF. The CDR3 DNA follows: TGTGCCAGCAGTCGAACATCGGACAGATACACTGAAGCTTTCTTT.